Listed below are T cell receptor beta chains from one sample, sequenced in a study of blood T cell repertoires in COVID-19. Sequencing used immunoSEQ multiplex PCR; TCRdb keeps in-frame clones, though not all of them. The sample consists of hundreds of thousands of clones, around 80% of them appearing once. The sequencing sample was made of PBMCs or T cells enriched from blood (not recorded which). The receptors shown here come from a man aged 25-40 years with acute COVID-19. The CDR3 runs from the conserved cysteine through the conserved F or W. A D gene is named only where the DNA matches it firmly. A clone size is listed for some rows: how often the clone was seen (once, few, many), or a class if it is expanded.

CDR3 protein: CASSYSDGREKLFF; CDR3 DNA: TGTGCCAGCAGTTACTCGGATGGGAGAGAAAAACTGTTTTTT; D gene: -; V gene: TRBV6-5; clone size: -; CDR3 length: 14; J gene: TRBJ1-4
CDR3 protein: CSVTPGQQGNTGELFF; CDR3 DNA: TGCAGCGTCACCCCCGGCCAGCAGGGGAACACCGGGGAGCTGTTTTTT; D gene: -; V gene: TRBV29-1; clone size: -; CDR3 length: 16; J gene: TRBJ2-2
CDR3 protein: CATSRAPTGVDTEAFF; CDR3 DNA: TGTGCCACCAGCAGAGCCCCGACAGGGGTAGACACTGAAGCTTTCTTT; D gene: TRBD1; V gene: TRBV15; clone size: -; CDR3 length: 16; J gene: TRBJ1-1
CDR3 protein: CASSLGLAGLDF; CDR3 DNA: TGCGCCAGCAGCTTGGGTCTAGCGGGGTTGGATTTT; D gene: TRBD2; V gene: TRBV5-1; clone size: -; CDR3 length: 12; J gene: TRBJ2-3
CDR3 protein: CASSLGRLQGASETQYF; CDR3 DNA: TGTGCCAGCAGCTTAGGACGACTACAGGGGGCGAGCGAGACCCAGTACTTC; D gene: TRBD1; V gene: TRBV7-9; clone size: few; CDR3 length: 17; J gene: TRBJ2-5
CDR3 protein: CSVRMGPTEAFF; CDR3 DNA: TGCAGCGTTCGGATGGGGCCCACTGAAGCTTTCTTT; D gene: -; V gene: TRBV29-1; clone size: -; CDR3 length: 12; J gene: TRBJ1-1
CDR3 protein: CASSLAQGPNSPLHF; CDR3 DNA: TGTGCCAGCAGCTTAGCCCAGGGCCCGAATTCACCCCTCCACTTT; D gene: -; V gene: TRBV7-6; clone size: -; CDR3 length: 15; J gene: TRBJ1-6
CDR3 protein: CATSREQGYNEQFF; CDR3 DNA: TGTGCCACCAGCAGAGAGCAGGGCTACAATGAGCAGTTCTTC; D gene: -; V gene: TRBV15; clone size: -; CDR3 length: 14; J gene: TRBJ2-1
CDR3 protein: CASSLVGTGDQSTF; CDR3 DNA: TGCGCCAGCAGCTTAGTCGGGACAGGGGATCAGAGCACCTTC; D gene: TRBD1; V gene: TRBV5-1; clone size: -; CDR3 length: 14; J gene: TRBJ1-2
CDR3 protein: CASSQRGTGASSGNTIYF; CDR3 DNA: TGTGCCAGCAGCCAAAGGGGGACAGGGGCCTCCTCTGGAAACACCATATATTTT; D gene: TRBD1; V gene: TRBV7-2; clone size: -; CDR3 length: 18; J gene: TRBJ1-3
CDR3 protein: CASSQAEGRAETQYF; CDR3 DNA: TGTGCCAGCAGTCAGGCGGAGGGGCGCGCAGAGACCCAGTACTTC; D gene: -; V gene: TRBV5-4; clone size: -; CDR3 length: 15; J gene: TRBJ2-5
CDR3 protein: CASTGLTRTSITDTQYF; CDR3 DNA: TGTGCCAGCACCGGACTAACCCGGACTAGTATCACAGATACGCAGTATTTT; D gene: TRBD2; V gene: TRBV25-1; clone size: -; CDR3 length: 17; J gene: TRBJ2-3
CDR3 protein: CASSESEEGREF; CDR3 DNA: TGCGCCAGCAGTGAGTCAGAGGAGGGACGGGAATTT; D gene: -; V gene: TRBV10-2; clone size: -; CDR3 length: 12; J gene: TRBJ1-1
CDR3 protein: CASSLGPNSPLHF; CDR3 DNA: TGTGCCAGCAGCCTGGGGCCTAATTCACCCCTCCACTTT; D gene: -; V gene: TRBV3-1/TRBV3-2; clone size: -; CDR3 length: 13; J gene: TRBJ1-6
CDR3 protein: CASSPLPAGATGELFF; CDR3 DNA: TGTGCCAGCTCACCGCTGCCAGCGGGGGCCACCGGGGAGCTGTTTTTT; D gene: TRBD2; V gene: TRBV18; clone size: -; CDR3 length: 16; J gene: TRBJ2-2
CDR3 protein: CASSLGTGGAGTEAFF; CDR3 DNA: TGTGCCAGCAGCTTAGGGACAGGGGGCGCGGGCACTGAAGCTTTCTTT; D gene: TRBD1; V gene: TRBV7-9; clone size: -; CDR3 length: 16; J gene: TRBJ1-1
CDR3 protein: CASMPPGGTSGSNEQFF; CDR3 DNA: TGTGCCAGCATGCCCCCGGGGGGGACTAGCGGGAGTAATGAGCAGTTCTTC; D gene: TRBD2; V gene: TRBV2; clone size: -; CDR3 length: 17; J gene: TRBJ2-1
CDR3 protein: CASSLSTHLNYGYTF; CDR3 DNA: TGCGCCAGCAGCTTGTCTACCCATCTTAACTATGGCTACACCTTC; D gene: -; V gene: TRBV5-1; clone size: few; CDR3 length: 15; J gene: TRBJ1-2
CDR3 protein: CASSPTDTVNTEAFF; CDR3 DNA: TGTGCCAGCAGCCCCACGGATACAGTCAACACTGAAGCTTTCTTT; D gene: -; V gene: TRBV9; clone size: -; CDR3 length: 15; J gene: TRBJ1-1
CDR3 protein: CASSKRVYEQFF; CDR3 DNA: TGTGCCAGCAGCAAGCGTGTCTATGAGCAGTTCTTC; D gene: -; V gene: TRBV11-2; clone size: -; CDR3 length: 12; J gene: TRBJ2-1
CDR3 protein: CASSLAGGNYGYTF; CDR3 DNA: TGTGCCAGCAGCTTGGCGGGGGGGAACTATGGCTACACCTTC; D gene: -; V gene: TRBV5-4; clone size: -; CDR3 length: 14; J gene: TRBJ1-2
CDR3 protein: CASSLGGGGETQYF; CDR3 DNA: TGTGCCAGCAGTTTGGGGGGAGGTGGGGAGACCCAGTACTTC; D gene: -; V gene: TRBV27; clone size: -; CDR3 length: 14; J gene: TRBJ2-5
CDR3 protein: CASKGRGYTGELFF; CDR3 DNA: TGTGCCAGCAAGGGGCGAGGATACACCGGGGAGCTGTTTTTT; D gene: -; V gene: TRBV6-5; clone size: -; CDR3 length: 14; J gene: TRBJ2-2
CDR3 protein: CASAQGTEAFF; CDR3 DNA: TGTGCCAGCGCCCAGGGGACTGAAGCTTTCTTT; D gene: -; V gene: TRBV5-1; clone size: -; CDR3 length: 11; J gene: TRBJ1-1
CDR3 protein: CSASYLARGGFSYNEQFF; CDR3 DNA: TGCAGTGCTAGTTATTTGGCCCGGGGTGGATTCTCCTACAATGAGCAGTTCTTC; D gene: -; V gene: TRBV20-1; clone size: -; CDR3 length: 18; J gene: TRBJ2-1
CDR3 protein: CASSLTGNEAFF; CDR3 DNA: TGTGCCAGCAGCTTGACTGGAAATGAAGCTTTCTTT; D gene: -; V gene: TRBV16; clone size: few; CDR3 length: 12; J gene: TRBJ1-1
CDR3 protein: CASSWDRRTVEAFF; CDR3 DNA: TGTGCCAGCAGTTGGGACAGGAGAACAGTTGAAGCTTTCTTT; D gene: TRBD1; V gene: TRBV11-1; clone size: -; CDR3 length: 14; J gene: TRBJ1-1
CDR3 protein: CAISETGTQYF; CDR3 DNA: TGTGCCATCAGTGAGACGGGTACCCAGTACTTC; D gene: -; V gene: TRBV10-3; clone size: -; CDR3 length: 11; J gene: TRBJ2-5
CDR3 protein: CASSLPRGGDMNTEAFF; CDR3 DNA: TGTGCCAGCAGTTTACCCCGGGGGGGGGACATGAACACTGAAGCTTTCTTT; D gene: -; V gene: TRBV28; clone size: -; CDR3 length: 17; J gene: TRBJ1-1
CDR3 protein: CASSDIAGGYNEQFF; CDR3 DNA: TGTGCCAGCAGCGATATAGCGGGGGGGTACAATGAGCAGTTCTTC; D gene: TRBD2; V gene: TRBV9; clone size: -; CDR3 length: 15; J gene: TRBJ2-1
CDR3 protein: CASSGSSGGAYNEQFF; CDR3 DNA: TGTGCCAGCAGCGGATCTAGCGGGGGAGCCTACAATGAGCAGTTCTTC; D gene: TRBD2; V gene: TRBV7-2; clone size: -; CDR3 length: 16; J gene: TRBJ2-1
CDR3 protein: CASRGGAGNEQFF; CDR3 DNA: TGTGCCAGCCGCGGGGGGGCGGGCAATGAGCAGTTCTTC; D gene: TRBD2; V gene: TRBV6-9; clone size: -; CDR3 length: 13; J gene: TRBJ2-1
CDR3 protein: CASSFRVLGSPLHF; CDR3 DNA: TGTGCCAGCAGCTTCAGGGTTTTAGGTTCACCCCTCCACTTT; D gene: -; V gene: TRBV13; clone size: once; CDR3 length: 14; J gene: TRBJ1-6
CDR3 protein: CASSRLVSSDEQFF; CDR3 DNA: TGTGCCAGCAGCCGACTAGTGTCCTCCGATGAGCAGTTCTTC; D gene: -; V gene: TRBV4-2; clone size: -; CDR3 length: 14; J gene: TRBJ2-1
CDR3 protein: CASSLNQGSEAFF; CDR3 DNA: TGTGCCAGCAGCCTCAACCAGGGCTCTGAAGCTTTCTTT; D gene: -; V gene: TRBV7-9; clone size: -; CDR3 length: 13; J gene: TRBJ1-1
CDR3 protein: CASSLYTGDDGYTF; CDR3 DNA: TGTGCCAGCAGCCTTTACACAGGGGACGATGGCTACACCTTC; D gene: TRBD1; V gene: TRBV7-2; clone size: few; CDR3 length: 14; J gene: TRBJ1-2
CDR3 protein: CATSLGGAISGNTIYF; CDR3 DNA: TGTGCCACCAGCCTAGGCGGAGCGATCTCTGGAAACACCATATATTTT; D gene: -; V gene: TRBV15; clone size: -; CDR3 length: 16; J gene: TRBJ1-3
CDR3 protein: CASSLTVYEKLFF; CDR3 DNA: TGTGCCAGCAGTTTGACAGTTTATGAAAAACTGTTTTTT; D gene: -; V gene: TRBV28; clone size: -; CDR3 length: 13; J gene: TRBJ1-4
CDR3 protein: CASSQELSADTQYF; CDR3 DNA: TGTGCCAGCAGCCAAGAATTATCGGCAGATACGCAGTATTTT; D gene: -; V gene: TRBV14; clone size: -; CDR3 length: 14; J gene: TRBJ2-3
CDR3 protein: CATSIPGGELFF; CDR3 DNA: TGTGCCACCAGTATTCCGGGCGGGGAGCTGTTTTTT; D gene: -; V gene: TRBV24-1; clone size: -; CDR3 length: 12; J gene: TRBJ2-2
CDR3 protein: CATRQTSGGPSYNEQFF; CDR3 DNA: TGTGCCACCAGGCAAACCTCGGGGGGACCTTCCTACAATGAGCAGTTCTTC; D gene: TRBD2; V gene: TRBV24-1; clone size: -; CDR3 length: 17; J gene: TRBJ2-1
CDR3 protein: CASSLALTGEMDTIYF; CDR3 DNA: TGCGCCAGCAGCTTGGCCCTGACAGGGGAAATGGACACCATATATTTT; D gene: TRBD1; V gene: TRBV5-1; clone size: -; CDR3 length: 16; J gene: TRBJ1-3
CDR3 protein: CSVEEGGSEAFF; CDR3 DNA: TGCAGCGTTGAAGAGGGAGGGTCTGAAGCTTTCTTT; D gene: -; V gene: TRBV29-1; clone size: -; CDR3 length: 12; J gene: TRBJ1-1
CDR3 protein: CASSSDSYSNQPQHF; CDR3 DNA: TGTGCCAGCAGCTCGGACAGTTATAGCAATCAGCCCCAGCATTTT; D gene: -; V gene: TRBV7-9; clone size: -; CDR3 length: 15; J gene: TRBJ1-5
CDR3 protein: CAWEGNTIYF; CDR3 DNA: TGTGCCTGGGAGGGAAACACCATATATTTT; D gene: -; V gene: TRBV30; clone size: -; CDR3 length: 10; J gene: TRBJ1-3